This T cell receptor (beta chain) was found in a study of T-cell memory formation after mild COVID-19. TCRdb itself ran the 5' RACE reads through MiXCR, one entry per CDR3 protein. The profile covers 400,000 to 450,000 distinct CDR3 sequences, with about a sixth appearing a single time and about 22% taken by the ten largest. This CDR3 has 14 amino acids. CDR1 MNHEY and CDR2 SMNVEV come from the germline V gene (reference sequence). Trimming shortened V by 6 bases and J by 2 bases, and 13 bases separated the two germline ends. This clonotype was seen only a few times. The receptor was isolated from a man aged 18 to 30 who had mild COVID-19 (a few samples of this study predate the infection). Cell type and time point are not known. Sequenced sample: PBMCs or a T cell subset sorted from them (not recorded which). This rearrangement joins TRBV27 to TRBJ1-1; D gene ambiguous. CDR3 nucleotide sequence: TGTGCCAGCAGCTTTGCCCCGGCAAACACTGAAGCTTTCTTT. It codes for CASSFAPANTEAFF.